These 24 T cell receptor beta chains came from one sample sequenced in a study of cytomegalovirus exposure and HLA in healthy donors. Amplification used 60 Vbeta primers and 13 Jbeta primers. Using immunoSEQ multiplex PCR, the repertoire was profiled, and TCRdb retains in-frame clones only, with some absent. Found here are under 250,000 clones, about 80% of them singletons; the top ten hold roughly 10%. Specimen: PBMCs. These receptors were collected from a woman aged 45-59 years in good health and CMV-seropositive.

This rearrangement joins TRBV5-1 to TRBJ1-3, with a tentative D call TRBD1 (6 bases). Germline CDR1 SGHRS, CDR2 YFSETQ. The CDR3 is made up of 17 amino acids. V was shortened by 0 bases and J by 2 bases, with 15 bases between the two germline ends. CDR3 coding DNA: TGCGCCAGCAGCTTGGCCCCACCGACAGGCCCTGGAAACACCATATATTTT. Amino acids: CASSLAPPTGPGNTIYF.

The table lists this clone with a few counts. This chain connects TRBV6-6 to TRBJ2-2; TRBD2 is a possible D gene (6 bases). The V and J ends lost 6 bases and 6 bases respectively, with 17 bases between them. This CDR3 spans 15 amino acids. The germline V gene encodes CDR1 MNHNY and CDR2 SVGAGI (reference sequence). The CDR3: CASRRLVTEAGELFF. The DNA of the CDR3 is TGTGCCAGCAGGAGACTAGTCACGGAGGCCGGGGAGCTGTTTTTT.

CDR3 protein: CSVPGTSGGAGTGELFF. Here the CDR3 DNA reads TGCAGCGTTCCCGGGACTAGCGGGGGGGCGGGCACCGGGGAGCTGTTTTTT. V usage is TRBV29-1 and J usage is TRBJ2-2, with 16 bases aligning to TRBD2. J gave up 4 bases and V 5 bases, and 7 bases lay outside the gene matches. This CDR3 contains 17 residues. Germline assignment: CDR1 SQVTM and CDR2 ANQGSEA.

V gene TRBV30 combines with J gene TRBJ2-5, with D maybe TRBD1 (6 bases). V was trimmed by 8 bases and J by 1 base, leaving 17 bases between them. The CDR3 runs 14 residues. Looked up from germline, CDR1 is GTSNPN and CDR2 is SVGIG (reference sequence). This CDR3 is CAHRAPTSQETQYF. CDR3 nucleotide sequence: TGTGCCCACAGGGCACCGACTTCCCAAGAGACCCAGTACTTC.

The genes are TRBV6-1 and TRBJ1-4; possibly TRBD1 for D (6 bases). The germline CDR1 and CDR2 sequences are MNHNS and SASEGT. This CDR3 is 18 amino acids long. Trimming pared 0 bases from V and 0 bases from J, leaving 14 bases between. The CDR3 sequence: CASSEARGAEATNEKLFF. For the CDR3, the DNA is TGTGCCAGCAGTGAAGCGCGGGGGGCGGAGGCAACTAATGAAAAACTGTTTTTT.

This chain connects TRBV23-1 to TRBJ2-7, with D tentatively TRBD1 (5 bases). TRBV23-1 is treated as an ORF (open reading frame) with a function not yet certain. The length of the CDR3 is 16 residues. V was clipped by 3 bases and J by 0 bases, with 15 bases between them. The CDR3 region has the DNA TGCGCCAGCAGTCATCGGAACAGGTGGGGCTCCTACGAGCAGTACTTC. This gives the protein CASSHRNRWGSYEQYF.

This chain links TRBV2 with TRBJ2-2; tentatively, D is TRBD1 (6 bases). Germline-derived CDR1 and CDR2 are SNHLY and FYNNEI. The CDR3 sequence is 15 residues long. Trimming removed 3 bases at V and 4 bases at J, with 12 bases between. DNA for the CDR3: TGTGCCAGCAGTGACATGGGGGCGAGCACCGGGGAGCTGTTTTTT. It translates to CASSDMGASTGELFF. The full variable domain, completed using reference TRBV2 and TRBJ2-2, is EPEVTQTPSHQVTQMGQEVILRCVPISNHLYFYWYRQILGQKVEFLVSFYNNEISEKSEIFDDQFSVERPDGSNFTLKIRSTKLEDSAMYFCASSDMGASTGELFFGEGSRLTVL.

This chain joins TRBV18 and TRBJ1-2; the match to TRBD1 covers 7 bases. Germline CDR1 KGHSH, CDR2 LQKENI. The CDR3 runs 14 residues. V shed 3 bases and J 14 bases; nucleotides not matched to a gene: 15. The CDR3 loop is CASSPRDGRDSQTF. CDR3 sequence (DNA): TGTGCCAGCTCACCCAGAGACGGCAGGGACAGCCAAACCTTC.

The gene calls are TRBV6-6 and TRBJ2-7, with TRBD1 matching over 11 bases. The germline CDR1 and CDR2 sequences are MNHNY and SVGAGI (reference sequence). The junction had 11 bases not matched to a gene; V was cut back by 7 bases and J by 6 bases. The CDR3 length is 15 residues. The CDR3 DNA sequence: TGTGCCAGCACACCGGTAGGACAGGGGGCTTTCGAGCAGTACTTC. It codes for CASTPVGQGAFEQYF.

The chain is built from TRBV27 and TRBJ2-5; 10 bases are a match to TRBD2. Losses at the gene ends were 2 bases for V and 4 bases for J; bases not matched to a gene: 10. This CDR3 region has 17 residues. The germline V gene has CDR1 MNHEY and CDR2 SMNVEV (reference sequence). CDR3 region: CASSLSGLAGEGETQYF. The CDR3 DNA reads TGTGCCAGCAGTTTAAGTGGGCTAGCGGGGGAGGGAGAGACCCAGTACTTC.

The rearrangement links TRBV5-1 to TRBJ1-2; 10 bases fit TRBD1. Germline-derived CDR1 and CDR2 are SGHRS and YFSETQ. This CDR3 contains 14 residues. The V gene end was trimmed by 1 base and the J gene end by 6 bases; junction bases not matched to a gene: 3. CDR3 DNA sequence: TGCGCCAGCAGCTTGCAGGGACAGGGGAATGGCTACACCTTC. Its protein is CASSLQGQGNGYTF.

The gene calls are TRBV27 and TRBJ2-7; 8 bases are shared with TRBD1. Trimming at V came to 6 bases and at J to 2 bases, leaving 6 bases not matched to a gene. In germline, CDR1 is MNHEY, CDR2 SMNVEV (reference sequence). The CDR3 contains 14 residues. The CDR3 here is CASRGGQGTYEQYF. CDR3 sequence (DNA): TGTGCCAGCAGGGGTGGACAGGGTACCTACGAGCAGTACTTC.

The CDR3 coding sequence is TGCGCCAGCAGCCAACGGGACAGCGAATATTCGATTCGCTACACCTTC. It is translated as CASSQRDSEYSIRYTF. The rearrangement uses TRBV4-1 and TRBJ1-2; the match to TRBD1 covers 7 bases. With V trimmed by 2 bases and J by 9 bases, 15 bases remained unmatched. CDR3 length equals 16 residues. Germline V CDR1 and CDR2: MGHRA, YSYEKL.

The chain joins TRBV7-9 to TRBJ1-1, with D unclear. This CDR3 is built from 13 residues. The V end was cut by 5 bases, the J end by 0 bases, with 7 bases between. The germline V gene has CDR1 SEHNR and CDR2 FQNEAQ (reference sequence). The CDR3 here is CASSPQMNTEAFF. The CDR3 DNA reads as TGTGCCAGCAGCCCCCAGATGAACACTGAAGCTTTCTTT.

The chain recombines TRBV7-2 with TRBJ1-5, with D perhaps TRBD1 (6 bases). Germline V CDR1 and CDR2: SGHTA, FQGNSA. The CDR3 consists of 13 residues. Trimming cost V 5 bases and J 2 bases, with 7 bases left between them. CDR3 region: CASSRQGNQPQHF. In DNA, the CDR3 is TGTGCCAGCAGCCGACAGGGCAATCAGCCCCAGCATTTT.

This chain joins TRBV9 and TRBJ2-5; D uncertain. Per the germline V gene, CDR1 is SGDLS and CDR2 is YYNGEE. This CDR3 has 16 residues. Trimming shortened V by 0 bases and J by 1 base, and 13 bases separated the two germline ends. The chain's CDR3 is CASSVGVGDGQETQYF. The CDR3 DNA is TGTGCCAGCAGCGTAGGAGTGGGCGACGGCCAAGAGACCCAGTACTTC.

The V and J genes are TRBV5-1 and TRBJ2-1, with 13 bases matching TRBD2. Trimming took 4 bases from V and 1 from J; bases not matched to a gene: 8. This CDR3 contains 18 residues. Germline V gene sequence: CDR1 SGHRS, CDR2 YFSETQ. The CDR3 loop reads CASSPWGLAGPSYNEQFF. Written as DNA, the CDR3 is TGCGCCAGCAGCCCTTGGGGACTAGCGGGGCCATCCTACAATGAGCAGTTCTTC.

The rearrangement joins TRBV5-1 to TRBJ2-2, with TRBD1 matching 7 bases. This CDR3 has 15 amino acids. The J segment lost 1 base and the V segment lost 3 bases, leaving 3 bases of the junction unmatched. Germline loops: CDR1 SGHRS, CDR2 YFSETQ. The CDR3 reads CASSYRTGNTGELFF. The CDR3 nucleotides are TGCGCCAGCAGCTACCGGACAGGGAACACCGGGGAGCTGTTTTTT.

The chain employs TRBV9 and TRBJ2-2; a possible D gene is TRBD1 (5 bases). V was cut by 3 bases and J by 5 bases, with 14 bases left in between. Germline-derived CDR1 and CDR2 are SGDLS and YYNGEE. The CDR3 runs to 15 residues. For the CDR3, the DNA is TGTGCCAGCAGCGAGGGGTCGCCAGGTACCGGGGAGCTGTTTTTT. Amino acid sequence: CASSEGSPGTGELFF.

The rearrangement links TRBV7-2 to TRBJ2-3; D may be TRBD1 (5 bases). Trimming cost V 3 bases and J 0 bases, with 19 bases left between them. Germline V lookup: CDR1 SGHTA, CDR2 FQGNSA. The CDR3 covers 18 residues. CDR3 loop: CASSLLGQNPLSTDTQYF. CDR3 DNA: TGTGCCAGCAGCTTGCTAGGACAAAACCCTTTGAGCACAGATACGCAGTATTTT.

The J gene is TRBJ2-7, the V gene TRBV4-2; 7 bases line up with TRBD2. The CDR3 totals 14 residues. Per the germline V gene, CDR1 is LGHNA and CDR2 is YNFKEQ. V shed 1 base, J shed 3 bases, and the junction held 3 bases outside the gene matches. CDR3 sequence: CASSQGLASYEQYF. The CDR3 coding sequence is TGTGCCAGCAGCCAAGGACTAGCCAGCTACGAGCAGTACTTC.

This clone was observed a handful of times. A read error may produce the germline difference seen at one junction end. The genes are TRBV11-2 and TRBJ1-1, with TRBD1 identical over 9 bases. Germline V gene sequence: CDR1 SGHAT, CDR2 FQNNGV. The CDR3 is 14 amino acids. The CDR3 protein is CASSPRQGDTEAFF. CDR3 coding DNA: TGCGCCAGCAGCCCAAGACAGGGGGACACTGAAGCTTTCTTT.

This chain uses TRBV6-1 with TRBJ1-5, with D maybe TRBD1 (5 bases). Trimming took off 6 bases at V and 0 bases at J, with 9 bases between the two ends. This CDR3 spans 14 amino acids. Germline-derived CDR1 and CDR2 are MNHNS and SASEGT. CDR3 nucleotide sequence: TGTGCCAGCAGCCGACAGTATAGCAATCAGCCCCAGCATTTT. It is translated as CASSRQYSNQPQHF.

The V gene is TRBV19, the J gene TRBJ1-1; the D is unclear. The CDR3 has 12 amino acids. Per germline, CDR1 LNHDA and CDR2 SQIVND (reference sequence). V lost 0 bases and J 4 bases, leaving 3 bases between the germline ends. The CDR3 DNA reads TGTGCCAGTAGTATAGATCTCACTGAAGCTTTCTTT. This sequence encodes CASSIDLTEAFF.